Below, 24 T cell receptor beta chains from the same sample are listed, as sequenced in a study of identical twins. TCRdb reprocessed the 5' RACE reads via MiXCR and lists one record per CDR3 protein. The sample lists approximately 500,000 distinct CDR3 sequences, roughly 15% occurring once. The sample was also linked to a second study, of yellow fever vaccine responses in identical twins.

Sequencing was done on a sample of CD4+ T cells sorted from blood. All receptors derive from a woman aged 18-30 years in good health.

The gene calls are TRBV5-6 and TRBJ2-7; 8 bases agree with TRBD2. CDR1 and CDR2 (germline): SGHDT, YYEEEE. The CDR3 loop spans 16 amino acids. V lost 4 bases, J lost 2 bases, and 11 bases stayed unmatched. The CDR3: CASSDDPGLAAYEQYF. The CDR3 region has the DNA TGTGCCAGCAGCGATGACCCTGGACTAGCTGCCTACGAGCAGTACTTC.

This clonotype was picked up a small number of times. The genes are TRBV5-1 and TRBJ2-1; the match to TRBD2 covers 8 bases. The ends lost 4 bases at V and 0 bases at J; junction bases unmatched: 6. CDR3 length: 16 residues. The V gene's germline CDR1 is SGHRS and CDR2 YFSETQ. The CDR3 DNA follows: TGCGCCAGCAGCCTGACCGGGACTAGCTCCTACAATGAGCAGTTCTTC. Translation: CASSLTGTSSYNEQFF.

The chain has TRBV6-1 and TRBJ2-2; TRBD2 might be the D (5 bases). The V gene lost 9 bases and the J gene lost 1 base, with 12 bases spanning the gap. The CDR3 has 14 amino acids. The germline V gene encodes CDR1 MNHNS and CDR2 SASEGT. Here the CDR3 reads CASAPGMNTGELFF. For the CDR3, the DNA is TGTGCCAGTGCCCCGGGGATGAACACCGGGGAGCTGTTTTTT.

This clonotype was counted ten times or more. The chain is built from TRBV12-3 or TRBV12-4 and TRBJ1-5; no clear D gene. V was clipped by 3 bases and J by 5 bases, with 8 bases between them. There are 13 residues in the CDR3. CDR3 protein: CASSFAGDQPQHF. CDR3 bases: TGTGCCAGCAGTTTCGCGGGTGATCAGCCCCAGCATTTT.

CDR3 amino acids: CSARGLGGVGGTEAFF. In nucleotides, the CDR3 is TGCAGTGCTAGGGGGCTCGGGGGGGTAGGAGGAACTGAAGCTTTCTTT. The V call is TRBV20-1, the J call TRBJ1-1, with D maybe TRBD1 (5 bases). Germline V CDR1 and CDR2: DFQATT, SNEGSKA (reference sequence). This CDR3 is 16 amino acids long. With 3 bases removed from V and 5 bases from J, the gap between germline ends came to 22 bases.

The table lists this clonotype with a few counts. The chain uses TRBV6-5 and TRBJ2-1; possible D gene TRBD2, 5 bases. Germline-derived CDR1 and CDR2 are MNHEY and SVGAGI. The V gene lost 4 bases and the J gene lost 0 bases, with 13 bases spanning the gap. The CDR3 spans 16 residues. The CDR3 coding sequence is TGTGCCAGCAGTTTATCAGCGGCAAGCTCCTACAATGAGCAGTTCTTC. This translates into CASSLSAASSYNEQFF.

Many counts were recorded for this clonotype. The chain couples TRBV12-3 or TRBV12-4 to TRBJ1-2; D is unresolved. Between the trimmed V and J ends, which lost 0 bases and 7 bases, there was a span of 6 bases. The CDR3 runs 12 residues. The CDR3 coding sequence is TGTGCCAGCAGTTTAGCAGGACTTGGCTACACCTTC. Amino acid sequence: CASSLAGLGYTF.

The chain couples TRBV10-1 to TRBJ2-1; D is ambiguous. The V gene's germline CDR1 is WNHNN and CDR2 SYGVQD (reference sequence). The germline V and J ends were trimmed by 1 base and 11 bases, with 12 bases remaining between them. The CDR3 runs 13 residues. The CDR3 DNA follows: TGCGCCAGCAGTGAGTTGGAACCGGGCAAGCAGTTCTTC. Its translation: CASSELEPGKQFF.

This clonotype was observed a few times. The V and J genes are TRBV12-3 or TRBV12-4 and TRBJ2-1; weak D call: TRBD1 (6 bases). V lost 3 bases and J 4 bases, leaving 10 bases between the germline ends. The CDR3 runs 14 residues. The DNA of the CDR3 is TGTGCCAGCAGTTTTGACAGGCCGTACAATGAGCAGTTCTTC. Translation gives CASSFDRPYNEQFF.

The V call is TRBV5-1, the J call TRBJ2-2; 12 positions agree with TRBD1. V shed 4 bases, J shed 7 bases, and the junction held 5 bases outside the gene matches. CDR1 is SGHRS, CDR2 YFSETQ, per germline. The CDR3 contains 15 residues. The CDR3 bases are TGCGCCAGCAGCCCGGGACAGGGGGCAGGCGGGGAGCTGTTTTTT. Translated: CASSPGQGAGGELFF.

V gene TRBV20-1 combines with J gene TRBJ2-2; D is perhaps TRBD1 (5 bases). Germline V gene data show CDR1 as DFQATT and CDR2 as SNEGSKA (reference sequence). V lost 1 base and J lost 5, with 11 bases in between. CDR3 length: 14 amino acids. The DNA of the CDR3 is TGCAGTGCTAGAGGACAGTCGAGGACCGGGGAGCTGTTTTTT. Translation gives CSARGQSRTGELFF.

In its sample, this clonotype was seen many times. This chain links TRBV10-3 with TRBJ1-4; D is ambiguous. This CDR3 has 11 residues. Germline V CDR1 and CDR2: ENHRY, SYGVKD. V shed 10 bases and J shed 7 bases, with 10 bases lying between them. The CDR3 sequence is CATSPSEKLFF. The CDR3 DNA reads TGTGCCACCAGCCCCAGTGAAAAACTGTTTTTT.

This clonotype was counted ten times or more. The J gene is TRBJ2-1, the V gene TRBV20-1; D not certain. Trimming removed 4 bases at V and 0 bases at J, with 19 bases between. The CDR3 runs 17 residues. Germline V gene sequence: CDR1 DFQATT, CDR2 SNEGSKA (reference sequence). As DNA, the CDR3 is TGCAGTGCTAATGGGAACCCGCATCCCTCCTCCTACAATGAGCAGTTCTTC. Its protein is CSANGNPHPSSYNEQFF.

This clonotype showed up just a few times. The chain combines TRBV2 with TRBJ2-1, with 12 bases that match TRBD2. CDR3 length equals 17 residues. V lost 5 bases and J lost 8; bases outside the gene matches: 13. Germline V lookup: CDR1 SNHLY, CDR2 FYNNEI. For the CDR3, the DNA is TGTGCCAGCAGTCTTCCCCATTCTAGCGGGGGGGGCGATGAGCAGTTCTTC. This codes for CASSLPHSSGGGDEQFF.

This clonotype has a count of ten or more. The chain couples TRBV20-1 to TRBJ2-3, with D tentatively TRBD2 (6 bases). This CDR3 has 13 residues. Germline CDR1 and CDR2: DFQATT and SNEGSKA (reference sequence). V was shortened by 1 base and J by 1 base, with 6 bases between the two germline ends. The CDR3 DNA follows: TGCAGTGCTAGAGGACTAGGCACAGATACGCAGTATTTT. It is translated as CSARGLGTDTQYF.

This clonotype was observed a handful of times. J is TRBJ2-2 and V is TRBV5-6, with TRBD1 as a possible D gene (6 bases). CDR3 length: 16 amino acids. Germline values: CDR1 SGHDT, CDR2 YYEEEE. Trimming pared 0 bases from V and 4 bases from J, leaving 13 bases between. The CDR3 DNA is TGTGCCAGCAGCTTGGCCGGCCAGGGGATCACCGGGGAGCTGTTTTTT. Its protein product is CASSLAGQGITGELFF. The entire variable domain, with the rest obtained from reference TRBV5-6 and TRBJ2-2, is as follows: DAGVTQSPTHLIKTRGQQVTLRCSPKSGHDTVSWYQQALGQGPQFIFQYYEEEERQRGNFPDRFSGHQFPNYSSELNVNALLLGDSALYLCASSLAGQGITGELFFGEGSRLTVL.

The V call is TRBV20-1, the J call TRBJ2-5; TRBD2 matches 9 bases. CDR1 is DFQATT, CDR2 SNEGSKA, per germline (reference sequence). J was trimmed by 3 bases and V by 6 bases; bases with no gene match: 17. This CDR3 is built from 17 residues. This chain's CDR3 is CSALDFIAGVTKETQYF. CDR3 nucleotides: TGCAGTGCCTTAGACTTTATAGCGGGGGTTACTAAAGAGACCCAGTACTTC.

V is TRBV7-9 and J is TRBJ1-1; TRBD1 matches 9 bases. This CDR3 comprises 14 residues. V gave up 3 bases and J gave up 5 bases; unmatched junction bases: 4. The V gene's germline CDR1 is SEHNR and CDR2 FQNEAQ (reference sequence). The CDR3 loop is CASSFSGTGTEAFF. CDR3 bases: TGTGCCAGCAGCTTTTCCGGGACAGGGACTGAAGCTTTCTTT.

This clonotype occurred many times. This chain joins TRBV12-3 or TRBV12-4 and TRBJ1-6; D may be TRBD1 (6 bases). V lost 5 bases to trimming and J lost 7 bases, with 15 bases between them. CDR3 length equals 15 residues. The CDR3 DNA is TGTGCCAGCAGTGCACAGGGAGGTTGGAATTCACCCCTCCACTTT. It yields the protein CASSAQGGWNSPLHF.

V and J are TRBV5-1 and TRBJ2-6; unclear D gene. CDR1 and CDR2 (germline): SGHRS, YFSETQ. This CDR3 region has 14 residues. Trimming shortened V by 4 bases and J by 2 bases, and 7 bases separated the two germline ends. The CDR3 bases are TGCGCCAGCAGCCGGATTGCTGGGGCCAACGTCCTGACTTTC. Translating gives CASSRIAGANVLTF.

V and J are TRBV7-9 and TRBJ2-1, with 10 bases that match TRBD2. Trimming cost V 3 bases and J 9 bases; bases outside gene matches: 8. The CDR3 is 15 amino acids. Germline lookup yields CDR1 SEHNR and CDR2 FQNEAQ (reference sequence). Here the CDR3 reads CASSFRLAGEGEQFF. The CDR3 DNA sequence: TGTGCCAGCAGCTTTAGGCTAGCGGGAGAGGGTGAGCAGTTCTTC. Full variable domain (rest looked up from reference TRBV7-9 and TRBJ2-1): DTGVSQNPRHKITKRGQNVTFRCDPISEHNRLYWYRQTLGQGPEFLTYFQNEAQLEKSRLLSDRFSAERPKGSFSTLEIQRTEQGDSAMYLCASSFRLAGEGEQFFGPGTRLTVL.

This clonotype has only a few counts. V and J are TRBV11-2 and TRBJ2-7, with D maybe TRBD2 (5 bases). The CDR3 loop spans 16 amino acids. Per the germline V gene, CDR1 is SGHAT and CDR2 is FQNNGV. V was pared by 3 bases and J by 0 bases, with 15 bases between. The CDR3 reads CASSLGVASSSYEQYV. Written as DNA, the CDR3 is TGTGCCAGCAGCTTGGGAGTGGCCAGCAGCTCCTACGAGCAGTACGTC.

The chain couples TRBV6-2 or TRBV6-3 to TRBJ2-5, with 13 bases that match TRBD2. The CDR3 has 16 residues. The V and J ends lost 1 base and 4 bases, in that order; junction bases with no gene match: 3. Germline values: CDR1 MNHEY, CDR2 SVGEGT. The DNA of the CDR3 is TGTGCCAGCAGTTACTGGACTAGCGGGAGTGGAGAGACCCAGTACTTC. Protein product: CASSYWTSGSGETQYF.

CDR3: CASSPRPGQKQETQYF. As DNA, the CDR3 is TGCGCCAGCAGCCCTCGTCCGGGACAGAAACAAGAGACCCAGTACTTC. This chain uses TRBV5-1 with TRBJ2-5; 7 bases map to TRBD1. V lost 4 bases, J lost 2 bases, and 11 bases stayed unmatched. CDR3 length: 16 residues. Germline CDR1 SGHRS, CDR2 YFSETQ.